This TCR beta chain was identified during a study of Ad26.COV2.S vaccination and SARS-CoV-2 variants. The wider study: Participants got Ad26.COV2.S intramuscularly, once or twice 56 days apart.

To note about this clone: Antigen unknown.

Findings and caveats of the study: Those who received vaccine or placebo ended up with similar non-spike TCR breadth. Using TCR breadth and depth analyses may have led to underestimated total T cell responses. Placebo recipients had lower spike-specific TCR breadth than vaccine recipients.

Described treatment: around 19 received Ad26.COV2.S at low or high dose, single or two shots; 5 received placebo; per-sample allocation not given. Samples analyzed were those drawn on day 63 after the first vaccine or placebo injection. The CDR3 has 13 residues. CDR1 and CDR2 (germline): MNHEY, SVGAGI. Trimming cost V 2 bases and J 6 bases, with 10 bases left between them. The repertoire was sequenced with immunoSEQ multiplex PCR; TCRdb's copy has only in-frame clones and lacks some. The sample has about 250,000 clones; around nine tenths are singletons. The sequence derives from a person aged 18-65 years who received the Ad26.COV2.S COVID-19 vaccine or a placebo. The rearrangement links TRBV6-5 to TRBJ1-2; D ambiguous. The source was peripheral blood, collected in a trial of Ad26.COV2.S vaccine versus placebo. CDR3 loop: CASSYRASDGYTF. The CDR3, as DNA: TGTGCCAGCAGTTACCGGGCCAGCGATGGCTACACCTTC.